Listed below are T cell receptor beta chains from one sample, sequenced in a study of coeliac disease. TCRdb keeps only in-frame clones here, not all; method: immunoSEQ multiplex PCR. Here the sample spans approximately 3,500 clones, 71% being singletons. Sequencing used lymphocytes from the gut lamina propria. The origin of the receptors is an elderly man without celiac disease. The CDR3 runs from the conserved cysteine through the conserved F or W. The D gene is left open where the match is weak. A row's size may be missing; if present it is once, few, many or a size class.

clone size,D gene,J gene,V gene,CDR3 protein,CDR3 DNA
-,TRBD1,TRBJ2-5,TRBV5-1,CASSFGQGARETQYF,TGCGCCAGCAGCTTCGGACAGGGGGCCCGAGAGACCCAGTACTTC
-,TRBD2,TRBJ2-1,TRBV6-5,CASSFTGTSGRSEQFF,TGTGCCAGCAGTTTCACCGGGACTAGCGGGAGAAGTGAGCAGTTCTTC
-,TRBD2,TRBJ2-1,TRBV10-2,CASGSGGPTNEQFF,TGCGCCAGCGGGAGCGGGGGACCTACCAATGAGCAGTTCTTC
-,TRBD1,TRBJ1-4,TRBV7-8,CASSRDRNYEKLFF,TGTGCCAGCAGTCGGGACAGGAATTATGAAAAACTGTTTTTT
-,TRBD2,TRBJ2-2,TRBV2,CASSAILAGAVIGELFF,TGTGCCAGCAGTGCGATACTAGCGGGAGCGGTCATCGGGGAGCTGTTTTTT
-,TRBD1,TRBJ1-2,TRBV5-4,CASSLAGGYYGYTF,TGTGCCAGCAGCTTGGCAGGGGGGTACTATGGCTACACCTTC
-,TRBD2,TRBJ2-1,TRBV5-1,CASSLPSGTGTSGRQYNEQFF,TGCGCCAGCAGCTTGCCCTCCGGGACAGGGACTAGCGGGAGGCAATACAATGAGCAGTTCTTC
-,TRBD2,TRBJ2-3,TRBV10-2,CASSEVWREGADTQYF,TGCGCCAGCAGTGAGGTTTGGCGGGAGGGGGCAGATACGCAGTATTTT
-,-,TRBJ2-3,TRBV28,CASSTLETETTDTQYF,TGTGCCAGCAGTACACTCGAGACAGAAACCACAGATACGCAGTATTTT
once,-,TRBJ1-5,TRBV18,CASSKAEEDQPQHF,TGTGCCAGCTCGAAGGCCGAGGAGGATCAGCCCCAGCATTTT
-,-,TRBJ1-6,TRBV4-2,CASSQGEGRGSPLHF,TGTGCCAGCAGCCAAGGGGAGGGACGCGGTTCACCCCTCCACTTT
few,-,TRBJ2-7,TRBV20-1,CSATGPYEQYF,TGCAGTGCGACAGGTCCTTACGAGCAGTACTTC
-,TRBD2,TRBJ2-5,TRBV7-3,CASSFQAGGIQETQYF,TGTGCCAGCAGCTTCCAGGCGGGAGGGATCCAAGAGACCCAGTACTTC
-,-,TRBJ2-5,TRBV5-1,CASRTDEETQYF,TGCGCCAGCAGGACAGACGAAGAGACCCAGTACTTC
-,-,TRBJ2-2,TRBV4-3,CASSRGGAGTGELFF,TGCGCCAGCAGCCGGGGGGGGGCCGGCACCGGGGAGCTGTTTTTT
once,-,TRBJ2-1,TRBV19,CASSPPSQGNAEQFF,TGTGCCAGTAGTCCGCCGAGCCAGGGTAACGCTGAGCAGTTCTTC
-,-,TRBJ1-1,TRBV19,CASSTQVNTEAFF,TGTGCCAGTAGTACCCAGGTGAACACTGAAGCTTTCTTT
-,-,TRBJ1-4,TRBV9,CASSFQGSTNEKLFF,TGTGCCAGCAGCTTCCAAGGGAGTACTAATGAAAAACTGTTTTTT
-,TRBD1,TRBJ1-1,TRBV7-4,CASNRQGLNTEAFF,TGTGCCAGCAACCGACAGGGTCTGAACACTGAAGCTTTCTTT
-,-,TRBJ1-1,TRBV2,CASRERGGPTEAFF,TGTGCCAGCAGGGAACGGGGGGGCCCCACTGAAGCTTTCTTT
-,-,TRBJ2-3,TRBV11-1,CASSYGRGSDTQYF,TGTGCCAGCAGCTACGGTCGGGGGAGTGATACGCAGTATTTT
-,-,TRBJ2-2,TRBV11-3,CASSPGTGRDSNTGELFF,TGTGCCAGCAGCCCAGGGACTGGGCGGGATTCGAACACCGGGGAGCTGTTTTTT
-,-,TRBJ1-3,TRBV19,CASSTSGNTIYF,TGTGCCAGTAGTACGTCTGGAAACACCATATATTTT
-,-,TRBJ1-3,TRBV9,CASSVGGGVGNTIYF,TGTGCCAGCAGCGTAGGGGGAGGCGTCGGAAACACCATATATTTT
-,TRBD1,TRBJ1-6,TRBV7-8,CASSLGAGGGSPLHF,TGTGCCAGCAGCTTAGGCGCAGGGGGCGGTTCACCCCTCCACTTT
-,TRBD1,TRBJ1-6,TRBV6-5,CASSYTDRENSPLHF,TGTGCCAGCAGTTACACGGACAGGGAGAATTCACCCCTCCACTTT
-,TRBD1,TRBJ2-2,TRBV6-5,CASRGTGGAGELFF,TGTGCCAGCAGGGGGACAGGGGGCGCCGGGGAGCTGTTTTTT
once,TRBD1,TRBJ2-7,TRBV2,CASSRDRGRYEQYF,TGTGCCAGCAGCCGGGACAGAGGAAGGTACGAGCAGTACTTC
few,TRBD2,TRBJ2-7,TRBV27,CASSLVVGGGPTYEQYF,TGTGCCAGCAGTTTGGTTGTTGGGGGAGGGCCCACCTACGAGCAGTACTTC
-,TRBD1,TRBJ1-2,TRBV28,CASSASGGPDYGYTF,TGTGCCAGCAGTGCCTCAGGGGGCCCCGACTATGGCTACACCTTC
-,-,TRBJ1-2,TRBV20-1,CSAMGAYGYTF,TGCAGTGCTATGGGGGCTTATGGCTACACCTTC
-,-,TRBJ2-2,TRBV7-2,CASSPRTGTGELFF,TGTGCCAGCAGCCCAAGGACTGGCACCGGGGAGCTGTTTTTT
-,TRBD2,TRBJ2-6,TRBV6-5,CATEAGGGGANVLTF,TGTGCCACTGAGGCGGGGGGCGGTGGGGCCAACGTCCTGACTTTC
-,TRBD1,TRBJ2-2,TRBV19,CASSIVRGLGGELFF,TGTGCCAGTAGTATAGTCAGGGGGCTCGGCGGGGAGCTGTTTTTT
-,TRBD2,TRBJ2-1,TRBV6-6,CASSLGLEGINEQFF,TGTGCCAGCAGTTTGGGACTAGAAGGGATCAATGAGCAGTTCTTC
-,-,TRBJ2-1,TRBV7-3,CASSLTGRYNEQFF,TGTGCCAGCAGCTTAACGGGGCGTTACAATGAGCAGTTCTTC
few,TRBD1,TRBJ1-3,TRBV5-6,CASTQDRAYSGNTIYF,TGTGCCAGCACCCAAGACAGGGCTTACTCTGGAAACACCATATATTTT
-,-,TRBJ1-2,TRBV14,CASSQADSAGYTF,TGTGCCAGCAGCCAAGCAGACTCGGCCGGCTACACCTTC
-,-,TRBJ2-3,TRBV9,CASSVETGTDTQYF,TGTGCCAGCAGCGTAGAGACAGGCACAGATACGCAGTATTTT
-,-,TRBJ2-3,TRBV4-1,CASSQGQGSANTDTQYF,TGCGCCAGCAGCCAAGGCCAGGGGTCGGCAAACACAGATACGCAGTATTTT
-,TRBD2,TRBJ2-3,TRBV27,CASSSFGTSGRAAGTQYF,TGTGCCAGCAGTTCTTTCGGGACTAGCGGGAGGGCCGCGGGTACGCAGTATTTT
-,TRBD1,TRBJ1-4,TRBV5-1,CASSLEPQGGEKLFF,TGCGCCAGCAGCTTGGAGCCGCAGGGGGGCGAAAAACTGTTTTTT
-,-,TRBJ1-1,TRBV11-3,CASSRGGVGEAFF,TGTGCCAGCAGCCGGGGGGGGGTTGGTGAAGCTTTCTTT
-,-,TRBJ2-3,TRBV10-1,CASSERWGLNTDTQYF,TGCGCCAGCAGTGAGAGATGGGGGCTGAACACAGATACGCAGTATTTT
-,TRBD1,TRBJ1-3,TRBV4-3,CASSLGGPGNTIYF,TGCGCCAGCAGCCTAGGGGGCCCTGGAAACACCATATATTTT